This T cell receptor (beta chain) was observed in a study of spatial heterogeneity in lung cancer. Across the whole study: From matched bulk RNA-seq came a T cell module score, which showed a strong correlation with TCR transcript counts in tumor regions.

General observations from the study: Ubiquitous expanded TCR counts tracked ubiquitous nonsynonymous mutations; regional expanded TCR counts tracked regional nonsynonymous mutations. Tracking of tumor mutation counts was seen in expanded intratumoral alpha and beta TCR counts. The authors estimated that approximately 6.9% of tumor T cells were covered for alpha chains and about 14% for beta chains.

This clonotype is deemed medium-sized. No antigen is known for it. TCRdb passed the 5' RACE reads through MiXCR, listing each CDR3 protein once. Of several thousand distinct CDR3 sequences listed, under 9.5% were seen once; the top ten hold about 30%. From germline, CDR1 is SNHLY and CDR2 FYNNEI. This CDR3 has 9 amino acids. The ends were cut back, 6 bases at V and 10 bases at J, with 4 bases in the middle. Time point given: sample taken at primary tumor resection. J is TRBJ1-5 and V is TRBV2; D not resolved. The input for sequencing was lung tumor tissue, taken at surgery. This clonotype was obtained from a female donor with early-stage non-small cell lung cancer. This CDR3 reads CASSPPQHF. CDR3 sequence (DNA): TGTGCCAGCAGCCCTCCCCAGCATTTT.